Listed below are T cell receptor beta chains from one sample, sequenced in a study of breast tumors, draining lymph nodes, adjacent tissues. TCRdb re-derived calls from the multiplex PCR reads in MiXCR, one entry per CDR3 protein. The table shows around 250,000 distinct CDR3 sequences, with around 35% occurring only once. The sample was axillary lymph node tissue. The receptor source for this set is a female donor with breast cancer. Some clones in this sample may be carry-over from other donors' samples. CDR3s include the opening cysteine and the closing phenylalanine or tryptophan. Fields, in order: V gene, clone size, J gene, D gene, CDR3 protein, CDR3 DNA. A D gene is named only where the DNA matches it firmly. Part of the rows lack a size; the others show once, few, many or a class for expanded clones.

V gene: TRBV4-2
clone size: many
J gene: TRBJ1-4
D gene: .
CDR3 protein: CASSQDLQQLGGLFF
CDR3 DNA: TGTGCCAGCAGCCAAGATCTACAGCAACTCGGGGGCCTGTTTTTT

V gene: TRBV9
clone size: .
J gene: TRBJ1-5
D gene: .
CDR3 protein: CASSVDWNQPQHF
CDR3 DNA: TGTGCCAGCAGCGTAGATTGGAATCAGCCCCAGCATTTT

V gene: TRBV10-2
clone size: .
J gene: TRBJ1-6
D gene: .
CDR3 protein: CASSESFLASSYNSPLHF
CDR3 DNA: TGCGCCAGCAGTGAGTCTTTCCTAGCGAGCTCCTATAATTCACCCCTCCACTTT

V gene: TRBV19
clone size: .
J gene: TRBJ2-3
D gene: TRBD1
CDR3 protein: CASSGTASSTDTQYF
CDR3 DNA: TGTGCCAGTAGTGGGACAGCCTCTAGCACAGATACGCAGTATTTT

V gene: TRBV6-1
clone size: many
J gene: TRBJ1-2
D gene: .
CDR3 protein: CASSEAGTYYGYTF
CDR3 DNA: TGTGCCAGCAGTGAAGCCGGGACGTACTATGGCTACACCTTC

V gene: TRBV19
clone size: many
J gene: TRBJ1-5
D gene: .
CDR3 protein: CASSTDTNYQPQHF
CDR3 DNA: TGTGCCAGTAGTACTGACACTAACTATCAGCCCCAGCATTTT

V gene: TRBV20-1
clone size: many
J gene: TRBJ1-2
D gene: TRBD1
CDR3 protein: CSARGTPGQGIGYTF
CDR3 DNA: TGCAGTGCTAGAGGTACACCGGGACAGGGCATTGGCTACACCTTC

V gene: TRBV15
clone size: medium-sized
J gene: TRBJ1-2
D gene: .
CDR3 protein: CATSTETRTESSGGYTF
CDR3 DNA: TGTGCCACCAGCACAGAAACGCGGACGGAGAGCTCGGGCGGCTACACCTTC

V gene: TRBV19
clone size: many
J gene: TRBJ1-4
D gene: TRBD1
CDR3 protein: CASSSSTGIGEKLFF
CDR3 DNA: TGTGCCAGTAGTTCATCGACAGGGATAGGTGAAAAACTGTTTTTT

V gene: TRBV5-5
clone size: many
J gene: TRBJ1-5
D gene: .
CDR3 protein: CASSLTSAGDQPQHF
CDR3 DNA: TGTGCCAGCAGCTTGACGTCGGCAGGGGATCAGCCCCAGCATTTT

V gene: TRBV2
clone size: .
J gene: TRBJ1-1
D gene: TRBD1
CDR3 protein: CASRATGATDTEAFF
CDR3 DNA: TGTGCCAGCAGGGCAACAGGGGCCACGGACACTGAAGCTTTCTTT

V gene: TRBV7-8
clone size: many
J gene: TRBJ2-7
D gene: .
CDR3 protein: CASSQPGSEQYF
CDR3 DNA: TGTGCCAGCAGCCAGCCGGGGAGCGAGCAGTACTTC

V gene: TRBV29-1
clone size: .
J gene: TRBJ2-7
D gene: .
CDR3 protein: CSVGVDEQYF
CDR3 DNA: TGCAGCGTTGGGGTCGACGAGCAGTACTTC

V gene: TRBV27
clone size: .
J gene: TRBJ1-2
D gene: .
CDR3 protein: CASSPRGRLYGYTF
CDR3 DNA: TGTGCCAGCAGTCCCCGCGGCAGGCTCTATGGCTACACCTTC

V gene: TRBV24-1
clone size: many
J gene: TRBJ2-1
D gene: TRBD1
CDR3 protein: CATSDSRDRVKNEQFF
CDR3 DNA: TGTGCCACCAGTGATTCCCGGGACAGGGTGAAGAATGAGCAGTTCTTC

V gene: TRBV18
clone size: .
J gene: TRBJ2-3
D gene: .
CDR3 protein: CASSPPGPGLGTDTQYF
CDR3 DNA: TGTGCCAGCTCACCACCCGGACCAGGATTGGGCACAGATACGCAGTATTTT

V gene: TRBV4-3
clone size: .
J gene: TRBJ1-5
D gene: .
CDR3 protein: CASSLNRRGLETQHF
CDR3 DNA: TGCGCCAGCAGCCTCAACCGCAGGGGTTTGGAGACCCAGCATTTT

V gene: TRBV9
clone size: .
J gene: TRBJ2-1
D gene: TRBD2
CDR3 protein: CASSVVGSGGANEQFF
CDR3 DNA: TGTGCCAGCAGCGTAGTAGGTAGCGGGGGGGCCAATGAGCAGTTCTTC

V gene: TRBV5-6
clone size: .
J gene: TRBJ1-1
D gene: .
CDR3 protein: CASSSDTTTEAFF
CDR3 DNA: TGTGCCAGCAGCTCGGACACGACCACTGAAGCTTTCTTT

V gene: TRBV5-1
clone size: .
J gene: TRBJ1-1
D gene: TRBD1
CDR3 protein: CASSKGTANTEAFF
CDR3 DNA: TGCGCCAGCAGCAAAGGGACAGCTAACACTGAAGCTTTCTTT

V gene: TRBV12-3/TRBV12-4
clone size: many
J gene: TRBJ2-3
D gene: .
CDR3 protein: CASTTTSGTSTDTQYF
CDR3 DNA: TGTGCCAGCACCACGACTAGTGGGACTAGCACAGATACGCAGTATTTT

V gene: TRBV9
clone size: .
J gene: TRBJ2-7
D gene: TRBD1
CDR3 protein: CASSRGSGTGAYEQYF
CDR3 DNA: TGTGCCAGCTCAAGGGGATCCGGGACAGGGGCCTACGAGCAGTACTTC

V gene: TRBV20-1
clone size: many
J gene: TRBJ1-5
D gene: TRBD1
CDR3 protein: CSASVGQAINQPQHF
CDR3 DNA: TGCAGTGCTAGTGTAGGACAGGCCATAAATCAGCCCCAGCATTTT

V gene: TRBV2
clone size: .
J gene: TRBJ2-6
D gene: TRBD1
CDR3 protein: CASSVGQGPEANVLTF
CDR3 DNA: TGTGCCAGCAGTGTCGGACAGGGACCGGAGGCCAACGTCCTGACTTTC

V gene: TRBV28
clone size: many
J gene: TRBJ1-2
D gene: .
CDR3 protein: CASSFPNALGCTF
CDR3 DNA: TGTGCCAGCAGTTTCCCAAACGCCCTAGGATGCACCTTC

V gene: TRBV2
clone size: many
J gene: TRBJ2-1
D gene: .
CDR3 protein: CASRKLDYNEQFF
CDR3 DNA: TGTGCCAGCAGGAAACTAGACTACAATGAGCAGTTCTTC

V gene: TRBV19
clone size: many
J gene: TRBJ2-3
D gene: .
CDR3 protein: CASTSFMPSGTDTQYF
CDR3 DNA: TGTGCCAGTACCTCGTTTATGCCTTCGGGCACAGATACGCAGTATTTT

V gene: TRBV6-1
clone size: many
J gene: TRBJ1-2
D gene: .
CDR3 protein: CASTQVVYGYTF
CDR3 DNA: TGTGCCAGTACTCAGGTTGTCTATGGCTACACCTTC

V gene: TRBV6-4
clone size: many
J gene: TRBJ2-1
D gene: TRBD2
CDR3 protein: CASSAVAGTNEQFF
CDR3 DNA: TGTGCCAGCAGTGCGGTAGCGGGAACCAATGAGCAGTTCTTC

V gene: TRBV29-1
clone size: many
J gene: TRBJ2-7
D gene: .
CDR3 protein: CSVGGARIYEQYF
CDR3 DNA: TGCAGCGTGGGCGGGGCTAGAATTTACGAGCAGTACTTC

V gene: TRBV29-1
clone size: many
J gene: TRBJ2-1
D gene: .
CDR3 protein: CSVVEVGEQFF
CDR3 DNA: TGCAGCGTTGTTGAGGTTGGTGAGCAGTTCTTC

V gene: TRBV20-1
clone size: .
J gene: TRBJ2-5
D gene: TRBD2
CDR3 protein: CSATGLAGETQYF
CDR3 DNA: TGCAGTGCTACCGGACTAGCGGGAGAGACCCAGTACTTC

V gene: TRBV5-1
clone size: many
J gene: TRBJ2-2
D gene: TRBD1
CDR3 protein: CASSSGTGGPNTGELFF
CDR3 DNA: TGCGCCAGCAGCTCCGGGACAGGGGGACCGAACACCGGGGAGCTGTTTTTT

V gene: TRBV20-1
clone size: many
J gene: TRBJ2-1
D gene: TRBD2
CDR3 protein: CSARGVTSGRADEQFF
CDR3 DNA: TGCAGTGCTAGAGGAGTGACTAGCGGGAGGGCCGATGAGCAGTTCTTC